These T cell receptor beta chains were read from a single sample in a study of T cells in localized non-small cell lung cancer. TCRdb's table, derived via immunoSEQ multiplex PCR, lists solely in-frame clones and lacks some. This table has about 53,000 clones, 80% to 85% appearing once. Sequencing used peripheral blood mononuclear cells, obtained before any cancer treatment. The receptor source for this set is a man aged 35-75 years with stage III lung adenocarcinoma. CDR3s include the opening cysteine and the closing phenylalanine or tryptophan.

j_gene: TRBJ1-2; v_gene: TRBV2; CDR3aa: CASVGQGDGYTF
j_gene: TRBJ1-1; v_gene: TRBV30; CDR3aa: CAWSGTANTEAFF
j_gene: TRBJ2-5; v_gene: TRBV25-1; CDR3aa: CASSAISWGQETQYF
j_gene: TRBJ2-1; v_gene: TRBV2; CDR3aa: CASSEVRVGSYNEQFF
j_gene: TRBJ2-3; v_gene: TRBV11-1; CDR3aa: CASSPTGRGSTDTQYF
j_gene: TRBJ2-2; v_gene: TRBV29-1; CDR3aa: CSVPHPGTGELFF
j_gene: TRBJ1-2; v_gene: TRBV29-1; CDR3aa: CSVSRTLDGYTF
j_gene: TRBJ2-5; v_gene: TRBV5-1; CDR3aa: CASSLTGGRETQYF
j_gene: TRBJ1-5; v_gene: TRBV10-3; CDR3aa: CAISERQANQPQHF
j_gene: TRBJ2-5; v_gene: TRBV7-3; CDR3aa: CASSLALGATQYF
j_gene: TRBJ2-1; v_gene: TRBV11-1; CDR3aa: CASSSLAGRSYNEQFF
j_gene: TRBJ2-7; v_gene: TRBV7-6; CDR3aa: CASSLRDSAYEQYF
j_gene: TRBJ2-3; v_gene: TRBV18; CDR3aa: CASSPVSLAGTASTDTQYF
j_gene: TRBJ2-7; v_gene: TRBV6-6; CDR3aa: CASSPRGRPYEQYF
j_gene: TRBJ2-7; v_gene: TRBV7-9; CDR3aa: CASSLGPAPYEQYF
j_gene: TRBJ2-1; v_gene: TRBV30; CDR3aa: CAWGHGGGEQFF
j_gene: TRBJ2-7; v_gene: TRBV11-1; CDR3aa: CASSLRTAAYEQYF
j_gene: TRBJ2-2; v_gene: TRBV18; CDR3aa: CASSPVTGELFF
j_gene: TRBJ2-5; v_gene: TRBV5-6; CDR3aa: CASSLTRPETQYF
j_gene: TRBJ1-4; v_gene: TRBV5-1; CDR3aa: CASTPTGAEEEKLFF
j_gene: TRBJ2-5; v_gene: TRBV7-6; CDR3aa: CASSPSGGGAGETQYF
j_gene: TRBJ1-6; v_gene: TRBV5-6; CDR3aa: CASSRDRYNSPLHF
j_gene: TRBJ1-5; v_gene: TRBV7-8; CDR3aa: CASSLGQGARSNQPQHF
j_gene: TRBJ1-2; v_gene: TRBV7-8; CDR3aa: CASSFTGDNGYTF
j_gene: TRBJ2-3; v_gene: TRBV10-3; CDR3aa: CAISVRGRSGTDTQYF
j_gene: TRBJ1-1; v_gene: TRBV30; CDR3aa: CAWSVGNTEAFF
j_gene: TRBJ2-5; v_gene: TRBV11-2; CDR3aa: CASSARDRGPETQYF
j_gene: TRBJ1-5; v_gene: TRBV11-2; CDR3aa: CASSEGPQPQHF
j_gene: TRBJ1-1; v_gene: TRBV7-9; CDR3aa: CASSRVGGNTEAFF
j_gene: TRBJ1-2; v_gene: TRBV11-2; CDR3aa: CASSPDRNYGYTF
j_gene: TRBJ1-4; v_gene: TRBV4-2; CDR3aa: CASSQDLLTQVGNEKLFF
j_gene: TRBJ1-5; v_gene: TRBV19; CDR3aa: CASSIRGNPTDSGSQHF
j_gene: TRBJ1-5; v_gene: TRBV7-9; CDR3aa: CASSLSSGGLEPQHF
j_gene: TRBJ2-1; v_gene: TRBV5-1; CDR3aa: CASSRTGTYNEQFF
j_gene: TRBJ2-5; v_gene: TRBV30; CDR3aa: CAWTSGGQETQYF
j_gene: TRBJ2-5; v_gene: TRBV5-5; CDR3aa: CASSQDTGTGVLETQYF
j_gene: TRBJ1-3; v_gene: TRBV7-2; CDR3aa: CASSPAQGSGNTIYF
j_gene: TRBJ2-7; v_gene: TRBV7-9; CDR3aa: CASSPGQGNDEQYF
j_gene: TRBJ1-4; v_gene: TRBV27; CDR3aa: CASSPDVPGEKLFF
j_gene: TRBJ1-6; v_gene: TRBV11-1; CDR3aa: CASTVGTVYNSPLHF
j_gene: TRBJ1-4; v_gene: TRBV28; CDR3aa: CASSLPGTALEKLFF
j_gene: TRBJ2-1; v_gene: TRBV30; CDR3aa: CAWSVRDRGTYNEQFF
j_gene: TRBJ2-7; v_gene: TRBV7-9; CDR3aa: CASSPSGTSYEQYF
j_gene: TRBJ2-1; v_gene: TRBV7-6; CDR3aa: CASSLDEGSYNEQFF
j_gene: TRBJ2-5; v_gene: TRBV2; CDR3aa: CASSEGGETQYF
j_gene: TRBJ2-3; v_gene: TRBV5-6; CDR3aa: CASSRLAGGKADTQYF
j_gene: TRBJ2-7; v_gene: TRBV28; CDR3aa: CASSLRRQFLGEQYF
j_gene: TRBJ2-3; v_gene: TRBV10-2; CDR3aa: CASSDPTGKVPNTQYF
j_gene: TRBJ2-6; v_gene: TRBV15; CDR3aa: CATSSWTSSSGANVLTF
j_gene: TRBJ2-3; v_gene: TRBV19; CDR3aa: CASSIGDTQYF
j_gene: .; v_gene: TRBV5-1; CDR3aa: CASSPGRGTDEQYF
j_gene: TRBJ2-5; v_gene: TRBV19; CDR3aa: CASSTRRLGETQYF
j_gene: TRBJ2-7; v_gene: TRBV2; CDR3aa: CASSPLPGLNYEQYF
j_gene: TRBJ1-2; v_gene: TRBV11-2; CDR3aa: CASRPLGGADNYGYTF